One and the same sample provided the 12 T cell receptor beta chains below, sequenced in a study of vaccination effects on CD4 cells after COVID-19. Before sequencing took place, the ViraFEST assay used viral peptide pools to expand antigen-specific CD4+ T cells. The culture ran for about 11 days, and then CD4+ T cells were isolated. Each participant was given two doses of one vaccine (BNT162b2 or mRNA-1273). The antigens these receptors bind are not known. Generated by immunoSEQ multiplex PCR, the TCRdb table keeps only in-frame clones and is missing some. The sample comprises tens of thousands of clones, 76% of which are singletons, and around 8.4% rests with the top ten. The sample here was CD4+ T cells from PBMCs cultured with HCoV-229E spike peptides, taken after COVID-19 vaccination. Receptor source: a human donor who received a COVID-19 vaccine.

This chain joins TRBV5-1 and TRBJ2-5; no clear D gene. Trimming removed 2 bases from V and 2 bases from J, with 10 bases in between. The germline CDR1 and CDR2 sequences are SGHRS and YFSETQ. The CDR3 consists of 14 residues. Here the CDR3 reads CASSFRPNQETQYF. The CDR3 DNA reads as TGCGCCAGCAGCTTCCGGCCAAATCAAGAGACCCAGTACTTC.

The chain recombines TRBV9 with TRBJ2-3; 12 nucleotides agree with TRBD2. Per germline, CDR1 SGDLS and CDR2 YYNGEE. The CDR3 contains 17 residues. Losses at the gene ends were 3 bases for V and 5 bases for J; bases not matched to a gene: 10. This chain's CDR3 is CASSDTPSSGRGDTQYF. The CDR3 nucleotides are TGTGCCAGCAGCGACACTCCATCTAGCGGGAGGGGAGATACGCAGTATTTT.

The chain recombines TRBV24-1 with TRBJ1-1; tentative D call: TRBD1 (5 bases). The CDR3 covers 15 residues. Germline CDR1 and CDR2: KGHDR and SFDVKD. The ends were cut back, 6 bases at V and 0 bases at J, with 13 bases in the middle. The CDR3 here is CATSSAETVNTEAFF. The CDR3 region has the DNA TGTGCCACCAGTAGCGCCGAGACAGTGAACACTGAAGCTTTCTTT.

The chain has TRBV12-3 or TRBV12-4 and TRBJ1-2; TRBD1 might be the D (5 bases). The CDR3 runs to 13 residues. With 5 bases removed from V and 8 bases from J, the gap between germline ends came to 15 bases. CDR3 sequence (DNA): TGTGCCAGCAGTCTCGGGACGTCGGGGGGCTACACCTTC. It yields the protein CASSLGTSGGYTF.

The chain has TRBV5-4 and TRBJ1-1; D uncertain. The CDR3 spans 13 residues. Germline V lookup: CDR1 SGHNT, CDR2 YYREEE (reference sequence). V lost 1 base, J lost 11 bases, and 15 bases lay in between. The CDR3 region has the DNA TGTGCCAGCAGCTTGCCGGCAATCGGGTCGGCTTTCTTT. It codes for CASSLPAIGSAFF.

The chain joins TRBV14 to TRBJ2-1, with D uncertain. V lost 1 base and J 0 bases, leaving 13 bases between the germline ends. This CDR3 is built from 17 residues. Germline V CDR1 and CDR2: SGHDN, FVKESK. The CDR3 DNA reads TGTGCCAGCAGCCAAGCTAGTCTCCGATCCTCCTACAATGAGCAGTTCTTC. Its translation: CASSQASLRSSYNEQFF.

This clone was recorded once. Here the CDR3 DNA reads TGTGCCTGGAGTATTTCGGGTTATGGCTACACCTTC. It is translated as CAWSISGYGYTF. V usage is TRBV30 and J usage is TRBJ1-2; D ambiguous. Germline CDR1 is GTSNPN and CDR2 is SVGIG (reference sequence). Trimming stripped 2 bases from V and 5 bases from J, with 9 bases between. This CDR3 is 12 amino acids long. The full variable domain, with the rest looked up from reference TRBV30 and TRBJ1-2, is SQTIHQWPATLVQPVGSPLSLECTVEGTSNPNLYWYRQAAGRGLQLLFYSVGIGQISSEVPQNLSASRPQDRQFILSSKKLLLSDSGFYLCAWSISGYGYTFGSGTRLTVV.

The rearrangement links TRBV11-3 to TRBJ2-5; the match to TRBD2 covers 8 bases. From germline, CDR1 is SGHNT and CDR2 YENEEA. CDR3 length: 13 amino acids. V dropped 5 bases and J dropped 5; count of bases not matched to a gene: 4. This CDR3 reads CASSRGGGETQYF. DNA for the CDR3: TGTGCCAGCAGCCGGGGGGGCGGGGAGACCCAGTACTTC.

This clone was observed a few times. The chain combines TRBV4-1 with TRBJ2-3; 11 bases fit TRBD2. Per the germline V gene, CDR1 is MGHRA and CDR2 is YSYEKL. V lost 0 bases to trimming and J lost 7 bases; unmatched junction nucleotides: 3. This CDR3 comprises 15 residues. The CDR3 DNA sequence: TGCGCCAGCAGCCAAGAACTAGCGGGAGCTCATACGCAGTATTTT. Protein sequence: CASSQELAGAHTQYF.

This clone is a singleton in its sample. The chain recombines TRBV11-2 with TRBJ2-4; 7 nucleotides match TRBD2. The CDR3 totals 15 residues. V lost 2 bases to trimming and J lost 7 bases; unmatched junction nucleotides: 8. CDR1 is SGHAT and CDR2 is FQNNGV in the germline V gene. DNA for the CDR3: TGTGCCAGCAGCTTAAGGTGGGAGGGCCGGAACATTCAGTACTTC. Encoded protein: CASSLRWEGRNIQYF.

This clone was counted only a few times. The chain has TRBV24-1 and TRBJ1-2; D gene uncertain. The V gene's germline CDR1 is KGHDR and CDR2 SFDVKD. The CDR3 is made up of 14 amino acids. Deletions cut 5 bases from V and 3 bases from J, with 12 bases between. CDR3 DNA: TGTGCCACCAGTGGGTCGGGGTTTGACTATGGCTACACCTTC. Amino acid sequence: CATSGSGFDYGYTF.

The rearrangement links TRBV18 to TRBJ1-5; D gene unclear. Germline values: CDR1 KGHSH, CDR2 LQKENI. This CDR3 has 17 amino acids. Trimming took 3 bases from V and 2 from J, leaving 17 bases between them. The chain's CDR3 is CASSPKYVETGNQPQHF. The CDR3 DNA is TGTGCCAGCTCACCCAAATACGTGGAGACGGGCAATCAGCCCCAGCATTTT.